These 3 T cell receptor beta chains share one sample of origin, sequenced in a study of shared clonotypes between healthy human individuals. This table comes from immunoSEQ multiplex PCR, and its TCRdb copy is limited to in-frame clones, with some not included. The table shows about 490,000 clones, with almost 80% occurring only once. Sequencing was done on a sample of PBMCs. These receptors were obtained from a middle-aged woman in good health. Some clones in this sample may be carry-over from other donors' samples.

Worth noting for this clone: Other DNA sequences in this specimen translate into the identical CDR3. V usage is TRBV6-5 and J usage is TRBJ2-5, with no clear D. CDR1 is MNHEY and CDR2 is SVGAGI in the germline V gene. The CDR3 consists of 14 residues. V dropped 2 bases and J dropped 1 base, with 8 bases sitting between them. The CDR3 DNA sequence: TGTGCCAGCAGTTACAGGGATTCCCAAGAGACCCAGTACTTC. Translating it yields CASSYRDSQETQYF.

The V call is TRBV7-9, the J call TRBJ2-3; 11 bases are shared with TRBD1. Germline assignment: CDR1 SEHNR and CDR2 FQNEAQ (reference sequence). The CDR3 extends over 15 amino acids. J was trimmed by 4 bases and V by 5 bases; bases with no gene match: 5. The CDR3 DNA reads TGTGCCAGCAGCCCGGACAGGGGGCGGGCAGATACGCAGTATTTT. It specifies CASSPDRGRADTQYF.

V and J are TRBV29-1 and TRBJ2-3, with D unclear. The CDR3 totals 10 residues. From germline, CDR1 is SQVTM and CDR2 ANQGSEA. V lost 4 bases to trimming and J lost 6 bases, with 5 bases between them. CDR3 residues: CSVVADTQYF. CDR3 bases: TGCAGCGTTGTGGCTGATACGCAGTATTTT.